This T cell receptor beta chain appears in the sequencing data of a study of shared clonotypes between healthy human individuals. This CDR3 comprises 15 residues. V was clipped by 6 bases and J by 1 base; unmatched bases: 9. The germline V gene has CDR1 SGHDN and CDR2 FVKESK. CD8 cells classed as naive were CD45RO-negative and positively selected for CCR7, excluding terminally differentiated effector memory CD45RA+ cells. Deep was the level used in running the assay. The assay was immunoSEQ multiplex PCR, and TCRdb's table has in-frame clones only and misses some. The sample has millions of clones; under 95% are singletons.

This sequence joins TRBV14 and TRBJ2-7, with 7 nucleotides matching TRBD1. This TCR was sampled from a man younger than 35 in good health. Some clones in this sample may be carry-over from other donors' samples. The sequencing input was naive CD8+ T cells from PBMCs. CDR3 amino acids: CASSPTGYSSYEQYF. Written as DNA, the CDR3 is TGTGCCAGCAGTCCGACAGGGTACAGTTCCTACGAGCAGTACTTC. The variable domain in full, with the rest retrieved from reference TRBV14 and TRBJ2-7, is EAGVTQFPSHSVIEKGQTVTLRCDPISGHDNLYWYRRVMGKEIKFLLHFVKESKQDESGMPNNRFLAERTGGTYSTLKVQPAELEDSGVYFCASSPTGYSSYEQYFGPGTRLTVT.